The 7 T cell receptor beta chains in this list originate from one sample, sequenced in a study of T cells in Graves' hyperthyroidism and ophthalmopathy. There were TCR beta CDR3 regions amplified from RNA transcripts. The TCR CDR3 first-round RT-PCR relied on the HTBI primer set. TCRdb fed the multiplex PCR reads into MiXCR, producing one record per CDR3 protein. The data show about 510,000 distinct CDR3 sequences, with 46% seen just once and about two fifths held by the top ten. Input material: peripheral blood or thyroid tissue (not recorded which). The source of these receptors is an adult woman with Graves' disease, either hyperthyroidism or ophthalmopathy (not recorded which).

The chain employs TRBV7-2 and TRBJ2-5, with TRBD2 matching 7 bases. Germline loops: CDR1 SGHTA, CDR2 FQGNSA. Germline trimming cut 3 bases from V and 4 bases from J; bases unmatched to any gene: 8. This CDR3 contains 15 residues. In nucleotides, the CDR3 is TGTGCCAGCAGCTTGTCAGGAAGCGGGGTAGAGACCCAGTACTTC. Translation: CASSLSGSGVETQYF.

The V gene is TRBV4-1, the J gene TRBJ1-5; no clear D gene. V lost 2 bases and J 6 bases, leaving 17 bases between the germline ends. This CDR3 comprises 16 residues. Germline assignment: CDR1 MGHRA and CDR2 YSYEKL. The CDR3 DNA reads TGCGCCAGCAGCCAAAGAGTAACAGAGGTCGGTCAGCCCCAGCATTTT. This sequence encodes CASSQRVTEVGQPQHF.

The chain joins TRBV2 to TRBJ1-4, with 10 bases identical to TRBD1. The ends lost 8 bases at V and 8 bases at J; junction bases unmatched: 5. The germline gives CDR1 SNHLY, CDR2 FYNNEI. This CDR3 contains 13 residues. CDR3 region: CASRQGAMEKLFF. The CDR3 coding sequence is TGTGCCAGCCGACAGGGGGCAATGGAAAAACTGTTTTTT.

The V and J genes are TRBV20-1 and TRBJ2-7, with 9 bases that match TRBD2. The CDR3 length is 14 residues. Germline V gene lookup returns CDR1 DFQATT and CDR2 SNEGSKA (reference sequence). V trimming: 3 bases; J trimming: 3 bases; junction bases outside the gene matches: 6. As DNA, the CDR3 is TGCAGTGCTAGTGTCGCGGGAGGGGGCTACGAGCAGTACTTC. Its translation: CSASVAGGGYEQYF.

Note on this clonotype: This is likely a read error, given that the CDR3 carries no conserved phenylalanine or tryptophan at its end. CDR3 sequence: CASSSPVLRNIQYL. CDR3 DNA sequence: TGTGCCAGCAGTTCACCGGTCCTGAGGAACATTCAGTACCTC. The rearrangement joins TRBV7-9 to TRBJ2-6; D uncertain. TRBJ2-4 matches the DNA end more closely, so the J call is doubtful. In germline, CDR1 is SEHNR, CDR2 FQNEAQ (reference sequence). The CDR3 is made up of 14 amino acids.

This clonotype was observed a handful of times. The chain has TRBV5-1 and TRBJ1-1; D is possibly TRBD1 (6 bases). Germline V lookup: CDR1 SGHRS, CDR2 YFSETQ. Trimming stripped 0 bases from V and 11 bases from J, with 14 bases between. The CDR3 loop spans 13 amino acids. The CDR3 protein is CASSLEGGSVAFF. The CDR3 DNA is TGCGCCAGCAGCTTGGAAGGGGGATCGGTGGCTTTCTTT.

V and J are TRBV19 and TRBJ1-6; no definite D call. The CDR3 covers 14 residues. The V end was cut by 8 bases, the J end by 3 bases, with 11 bases between. CDR1 and CDR2 (germline): LNHDA, SQIVND (reference sequence). CDR3 in amino acids: CASQRTDYNSPLHF. Here the CDR3 DNA reads TGTGCCAGTCAAAGAACGGACTATAATTCACCCCTCCACTTT.